These 9 T cell receptor beta chains share one sample of origin, sequenced in a study of CD8 T cells in ankylosing spondylitis (dated 2017 in TCRdb). Preparation of the library involved 5' RACE. The run used an Illumina HiSeq 2500. Starting from the raw public reads, TCRdb applied fastp trimming at Q25, assembled clones with MiXCR and retained in-frame beta chains. CDR3 protein duplicates are merged, each entry listing the most common genes and DNA. The sample data list 250,000 to 400,000 distinct CDR3 sequences, and under 14% of these were observed just once. The ten largest clones take up around 8.4% of the sample. The sequencing input was blood, either unsorted or a sorted T cell fraction (not recorded which). These receptors all stem from a female donor with ankylosing spondylitis or in good health (not recorded which).

The table lists this clonotype with many counts. The V and J genes are TRBV5-1 and TRBJ2-3; perhaps TRBD1 as D (6 bases). Between the trimmed V and J ends, which lost 1 base and 3 bases, there was a span of 9 bases. The germline CDR1 and CDR2 sequences are SGHRS and YFSETQ. CDR3 length: 14 amino acids. The CDR3 is CASSLNRVTDTQYF. Written as DNA, the CDR3 is TGCGCCAGCAGCTTGAACAGGGTGACAGATACGCAGTATTTT.

CDR3 sequence reads: CASSLARDTNYGYTF. The CDR3 DNA is TGTGCCAGCAGCTTAGCTAGGGACACTAACTATGGCTACACCTTC. V and J are TRBV7-2 and TRBJ1-2; maybe TRBD1 (6 bases). Germline CDR1 reads SGHTA; CDR2 reads FQGNSA. Trimming left V 0 bases short and J 0 bases short, with 8 bases between. This CDR3 has 15 residues.

This rearrangement joins TRBV19 to TRBJ1-5; 11 bases match TRBD1. The V gene end was trimmed by 7 bases and the J gene end by 2 bases; junction bases not matched to a gene: 4. Per the germline V gene, CDR1 is LNHDA and CDR2 is SQIVND (reference sequence). There are 15 residues in the CDR3. The CDR3 loop is CASTGQGGGNQPQHF. The CDR3 nucleotides are TGTGCCAGTACGGGACAGGGGGGGGGCAATCAGCCCCAGCATTTT.

This clonotype was counted at least ten times. This rearrangement joins TRBV20-1 to TRBJ2-7; D is uncertain. This CDR3 has 13 amino acids. V lost 1 base and J 2 bases, leaving 9 bases between the germline ends. Germline lookup yields CDR1 DFQATT and CDR2 SNEGSKA (reference sequence). The CDR3 loop reads CSARGSQAYEQYF. CDR3 bases: TGCAGTGCTAGAGGATCGCAGGCCTACGAGCAGTACTTC.

This clonotype was observed many times. The chain recombines TRBV6-5 with TRBJ1-2; D gene ambiguous. Per germline, CDR1 MNHEY and CDR2 SVGAGI. V lost 6 bases, J lost 8 bases, and 10 bases lay in between. CDR3 length: 11 residues. CDR3 amino acids: CASRSEEGYTF. The CDR3 nucleotides read TGTGCCAGCAGATCCGAGGAGGGCTACACCTTC.

This clonotype was recorded many times. The V call is TRBV20-1, the J call TRBJ1-5; no definite D call. This CDR3 contains 13 residues. Between the trimmed V and J ends, which lost 5 bases and 7 bases, there was a span of 15 bases. From germline, CDR1 is DFQATT and CDR2 SNEGSKA (reference sequence). The CDR3 is CSAGIQLGQPQHF. Here the CDR3 DNA reads TGCAGTGCTGGTATCCAGTTGGGGCAGCCCCAGCATTTT.

The table lists this clonotype with many counts. This chain connects TRBV12-3 or TRBV12-4 to TRBJ1-3; D not resolved. Trimming shortened V by 10 bases and J by 0 bases, and 10 bases separated the two germline ends. This CDR3 is 13 amino acids long. CDR3 region: CANTRSSGNTIYF. The CDR3, as DNA: TGTGCCAACACACGGAGCTCTGGAAACACCATATATTTT.

To note about this clonotype: A single base separates this from a much larger clone, so it may be a read error. This chain links TRBV3-1 with TRBJ1-5; D is uncertain. Germline lookup yields CDR1 LGHDT and CDR2 YNNKEL (reference sequence). The CDR3 has 15 amino acids. DNA of the CDR3: TGTGCCAGCATCCAAGGGAAGTTAGCTCATCAGCCCCAGCATTTT. Amino acid sequence: CASIQGKLAHQPQHF.

This clonotype was counted many times. The V gene is TRBV12-3 or TRBV12-4, the J gene TRBJ1-1; D unresolved. The CDR3 sequence is 12 residues long. Trimming took 6 bases from V and 4 from J, leaving 9 bases between them. The CDR3: CASRLKGTEAFF. Here the CDR3 DNA reads TGTGCCAGCAGACTGAAGGGCACTGAAGCTTTCTTT.